This T cell receptor beta chain originates from a study of OX40 agonist ivuxolimab in advanced cancers. Measured with immunoSEQ multiplex PCR; TCRdb has only the in-frame clones, and not every one. The data contain over 80,000 clones, 90% to 95% of them singletons. The CDR3 is 17 amino acids. The J gene is TRBJ1-5, the V gene TRBV1. TRBV1 is termed a pseudogene. The TCR originated in an adult with an advanced solid tumor such as melanoma, head and neck, liver or kidney cancer. Sequencing was performed on CD4+ or CD8+ T cells sorted from blood, taken in a trial of the OX40 agonist ivuxolimab. The CDR3 spells CTSSLPGNPYSNQPQHF. The CDR3 DNA reads as TGCACCAGCAGCCTTCCCGGGAACCCTTATAGCAATCAGCCCCAGCATTTT.